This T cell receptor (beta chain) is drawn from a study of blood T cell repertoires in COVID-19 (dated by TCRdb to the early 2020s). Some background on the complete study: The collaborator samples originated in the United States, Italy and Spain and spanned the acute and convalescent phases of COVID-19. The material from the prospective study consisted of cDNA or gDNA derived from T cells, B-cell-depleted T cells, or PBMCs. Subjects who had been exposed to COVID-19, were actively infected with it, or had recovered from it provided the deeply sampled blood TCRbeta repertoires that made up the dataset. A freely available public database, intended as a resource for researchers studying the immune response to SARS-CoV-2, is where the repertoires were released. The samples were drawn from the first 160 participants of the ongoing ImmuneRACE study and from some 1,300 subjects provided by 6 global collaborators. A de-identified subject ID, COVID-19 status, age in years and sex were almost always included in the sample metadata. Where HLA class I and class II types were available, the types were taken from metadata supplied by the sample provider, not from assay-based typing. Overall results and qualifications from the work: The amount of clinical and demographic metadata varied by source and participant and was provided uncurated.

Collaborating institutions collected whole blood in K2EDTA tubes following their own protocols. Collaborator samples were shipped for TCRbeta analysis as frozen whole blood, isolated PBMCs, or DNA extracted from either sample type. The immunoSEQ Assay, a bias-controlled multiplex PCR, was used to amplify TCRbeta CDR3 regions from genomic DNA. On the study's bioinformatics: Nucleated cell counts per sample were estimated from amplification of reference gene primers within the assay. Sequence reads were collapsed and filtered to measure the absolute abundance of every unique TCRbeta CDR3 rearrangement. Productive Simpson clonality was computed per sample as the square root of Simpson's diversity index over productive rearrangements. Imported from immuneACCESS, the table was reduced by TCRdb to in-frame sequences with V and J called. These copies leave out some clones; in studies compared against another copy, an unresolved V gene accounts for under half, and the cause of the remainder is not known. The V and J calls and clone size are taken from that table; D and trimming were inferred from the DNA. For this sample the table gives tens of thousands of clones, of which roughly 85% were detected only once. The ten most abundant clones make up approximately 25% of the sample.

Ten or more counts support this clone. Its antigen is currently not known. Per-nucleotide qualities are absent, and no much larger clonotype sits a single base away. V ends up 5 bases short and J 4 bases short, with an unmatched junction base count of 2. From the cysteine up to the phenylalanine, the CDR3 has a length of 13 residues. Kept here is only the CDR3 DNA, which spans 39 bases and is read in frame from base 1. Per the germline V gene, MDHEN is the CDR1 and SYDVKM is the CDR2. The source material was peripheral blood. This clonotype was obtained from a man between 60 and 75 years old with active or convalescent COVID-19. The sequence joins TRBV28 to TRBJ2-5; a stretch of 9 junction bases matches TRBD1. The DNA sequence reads TGTGCCAGCAGTCGGACAGGGGTAGAGACCCAGTACTTC. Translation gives CASSRTGVETQYF.